What follows are 29 T cell receptor beta chains derived from one specimen sequenced in a study of cytomegalovirus exposure and HLA in healthy donors. Primers: 60 Vbeta forward and 13 Jbeta reverse. The protocol was immunoSEQ multiplex PCR, while the TCRdb copy is restricted to in-frame clones and leaves out a portion. The repertoire holds roughly 160,000 clones, with around four fifths as singletons. Sample: PBMCs. Every receptor here comes from a woman aged 45-59 years in good health and CMV-seronegative.

The chain employs TRBV5-4 and TRBJ2-3; 7 bases map to TRBD2. The CDR3 is made up of 13 amino acids. J was trimmed by 1 base and V by 4 bases; bases with no gene match: 0. Germline V gene sequence: CDR1 SGHNT, CDR2 YYREEE (reference sequence). The CDR3 spells CASSRGGTDTQYF. CDR3 DNA: TGTGCCAGCAGCCGGGGGGGCACAGATACGCAGTATTTT.

This sequence joins TRBV5-6 and TRBJ2-1; 7 bases line up with TRBD1. Trimming at V came to 0 bases and at J to 6 bases, leaving 6 bases not matched to a gene. The germline CDR1 and CDR2 sequences are SGHDT and YYEEEE. This CDR3 has 15 amino acids. The CDR3 DNA follows: TGTGCCAGCAGCTTGGACAGGGGTAAAATCAATGAGCAGTTCTTC. This sequence encodes CASSLDRGKINEQFF. Together with reference TRBV5-6 and TRBJ2-1, the CDR3 gives the full variable domain: DAGVTQSPTHLIKTRGQQVTLRCSPKSGHDTVSWYQQALGQGPQFIFQYYEEEERQRGNFPDRFSGHQFPNYSSELNVNALLLGDSALYLCASSLDRGKINEQFFGPGTRLTVL.

J is TRBJ1-4 and V is TRBV5-1; D gene ambiguous. Germline V lookup: CDR1 SGHRS, CDR2 YFSETQ. This CDR3 comprises 14 residues. V shed 1 base and J shed 4 bases, with 8 bases lying between them. CDR3 residues: CASSLSRINEKLFF. CDR3 nucleotides: TGCGCCAGCAGCTTGTCCAGAATTAATGAAAAACTGTTTTTT. Looking up the rest from reference TRBV5-1 and TRBJ1-4 gives the full variable domain: KAGVTQTPRYLIKTRGQQVTLSCSPISGHRSVSWYQQTPGQGLQFLFEYFSETQRNKGNFPGRFSGRQFSNSRSEMNVSTLELGDSALYLCASSLSRINEKLFFGSGTQLSVL.

This clone was counted a single time. This chain connects TRBV11-2 to TRBJ1-2, with D perhaps TRBD1 (5 bases). The CDR3 has 13 residues. Per the germline V gene, CDR1 is SGHAT and CDR2 is FQNNGV. Between the trimmed V and J ends, which lost 5 bases and 4 bases, there was a span of 11 bases. CDR3 DNA sequence: TGTGCCAGCAGCCCGGACAACGGCTATGGCTACACCTTC. Protein sequence: CASSPDNGYGYTF.

V gene TRBV19 combines with J gene TRBJ1-4; a possible D gene is TRBD1 (6 bases). CDR3 length: 17 amino acids. V shed 7 bases and J shed 2 bases, with 20 bases lying between them. Per the germline V gene, CDR1 is LNHDA and CDR2 is SQIVND (reference sequence). CDR3 nucleotides: TGTGCCAGTAAGGTACAGGGAAGGGGAGGGACTAATGAAAAACTGTTTTTT. Its protein is CASKVQGRGGTNEKLFF.

The chain employs TRBV7-6 and TRBJ1-4, with D perhaps TRBD1 (6 bases). This CDR3 is built from 15 residues. The ends were cut back, 1 base at V and 8 bases at J, with 14 bases in the middle. Germline lookup yields CDR1 SGHVS and CDR2 FNYEAQ. The CDR3 loop is CASSLGDTGSEKLFF. For the CDR3, the DNA is TGTGCCAGCAGCTTAGGGGACACGGGGAGCGAAAAACTGTTTTTT.

This clone has just one count. The gene calls are TRBV7-9 and TRBJ1-2; the D gene is possibly TRBD1 (6 bases). This CDR3 contains 15 residues. The germline V gene has CDR1 SEHNR and CDR2 FQNEAQ (reference sequence). Trimming took off 5 bases at V and 3 bases at J, with 16 bases between the two ends. The CDR3 DNA reads TGTGCCAGCAGCCTTGGGGGCCTCCTGGACTATGGCTACACCTTC. Protein: CASSLGGLLDYGYTF. The variable domain in full, completed from reference TRBV7-9 and TRBJ1-2, reads DTGVSQNPRHKITKRGQNVTFRCDPISEHNRLYWYRQTLGQGPEFLTYFQNEAQLEKSRLLSDRFSAERPKGSFSTLEIQRTEQGDSAMYLCASSLGGLLDYGYTFGSGTRLTVV.

CDR3 in amino acids: CATSRDRGVGDGGAEETQYF. The DNA for the CDR3 is TGTGCCACCAGCAGAGATCGGGGGGTTGGTGACGGGGGGGCCGAGGAGACCCAGTACTTC. The chain employs TRBV15 and TRBJ2-5; 8 bases map to TRBD2. CDR1 and CDR2 from the germline V gene are LNHNV and YYDKDF (reference sequence). The CDR3 has 20 amino acids. Trimming cost V 0 bases and J 5 bases; bases outside gene matches: 20.

The chain joins TRBV2 to TRBJ1-4; 8 positions agree with TRBD1. The germline gives CDR1 SNHLY, CDR2 FYNNEI. V was pared by 6 bases and J by 7 bases, with 7 bases of the junction left unmatched. CDR3 length equals 14 residues. CDR3: CASRETGDLEKLFF. CDR3 coding DNA: TGTGCCAGCAGGGAGACAGGGGATCTTGAAAAACTGTTTTTT.

Here the CDR3 reads CATSYETVWNEQFF. The CDR3 coding sequence is TGTGCCACCAGCTATGAGACAGTCTGGAATGAGCAGTTCTTC. This chain uses TRBV15 with TRBJ2-1; weak D call: TRBD1 (5 bases). The CDR3 loop spans 14 amino acids. V was cut by 5 bases and J by 7 bases, with 15 bases left in between. Germline-derived CDR1 and CDR2 are LNHNV and YYDKDF (reference sequence).

This sequence joins TRBV29-1 and TRBJ1-1; maybe TRBD1 (6 bases). The CDR3 has 14 residues. Germline assignment: CDR1 SQVTM and CDR2 ANQGSEA. Trimming shortened V by 8 bases and J by 0 bases, and 16 bases separated the two germline ends. This CDR3 reads CSPWKAGVNTEAFF. For the CDR3, the DNA is TGCAGCCCATGGAAAGCAGGGGTGAACACTGAAGCTTTCTTT.

This rearrangement joins TRBV7-3 to TRBJ2-6; 12 positions agree with TRBD2. V trimming: 4 bases; J trimming: 1 base; junction bases outside the gene matches: 5. The CDR3 covers 18 residues. The germline CDR1 and CDR2 sequences are SGHTA and FQGTGA. The CDR3 reads CASSSRLAGASGANVLTF. The CDR3 DNA is TGTGCCAGCAGCTCAAGACTAGCGGGAGCATCTGGGGCCAACGTCCTGACTTTC. The whole variable domain, remainder taken from reference TRBV7-3 and TRBJ2-6, is GAGVSQTPSNKVTEKGKYVELRCDPISGHTALYWYRQSLGQGPEFLIYFQGTGAADDSGLPNDRFFAVRPEGSVSTLKIQRTERGDSAVYLCASSSRLAGASGANVLTFGAGSRLTVL.

V gene TRBV5-1 combines with J gene TRBJ2-6; 7 nucleotides match TRBD2. The CDR3 length is 17 residues. J lost 4 bases, V lost 0 bases, and 7 bases had no gene match. Germline CDR1 is SGHRS and CDR2 is YFSETQ. The CDR3 sequence: CASSLGGGGLGANVLTF. The CDR3 DNA reads as TGCGCCAGCAGCTTGGGGGGGGGAGGTTTAGGGGCCAACGTCCTGACTTTC.

J is TRBJ1-3 and V is TRBV23-1; D is ambiguous. TRBV23-1 is sorted into the ORF group, with uncertain function. This CDR3 has 17 amino acids. V dropped 7 bases and J dropped 4 bases, with 23 bases sitting between them. As DNA, the CDR3 is TGCGCCAGCACCAAGCTAGGGCGGGCTAGATCAGGAAACACCATATATTTT. Translated: CASTKLGRARSGNTIYF.

V usage is TRBV9 and J usage is TRBJ1-6; 7 bases fit TRBD1. This CDR3 region has 14 residues. Per the germline V gene, CDR1 is SGDLS and CDR2 is YYNGEE. With 3 bases clipped from V and 10 bases from J, the junction kept 7 bases outside the gene matches. CDR3 nucleotides: TGTGCCAGCAGCGAGACAGGGCTTGGGTCACCCCTCCACTTT. Protein: CASSETGLGSPLHF.

CDR3 region: CASRYTPSTEAFF. The CDR3 bases are TGTGCCAGCAGATATACACCCTCCACTGAAGCTTTCTTT. V and J are TRBV6-4 and TRBJ1-1; no clear D gene. The CDR3 covers 13 residues. Trimming left V 6 bases short and J 4 bases short, with 12 bases between. Germline lookup yields CDR1 MRHNA and CDR2 SNTAGT.

The rearrangement joins TRBV7-9 to TRBJ1-1, with 9 bases fitting TRBD1. Germline V CDR1 and CDR2: SEHNR, FQNEAQ (reference sequence). There are 15 residues in the CDR3. Trimming took 4 bases from V and 5 from J; bases not matched to a gene: 8. The CDR3 DNA is TGTGCCAGCAGCTCTACTCTAGACAGGGGGACTGAAGCTTTCTTT. It is translated as CASSSTLDRGTEAFF. Combining the CDR3 with reference TRBV7-9 and TRBJ1-1 gives the whole variable domain DTGVSQNPRHKITKRGQNVTFRCDPISEHNRLYWYRQTLGQGPEFLTYFQNEAQLEKSRLLSDRFSAERPKGSFSTLEIQRTEQGDSAMYLCASSSTLDRGTEAFFGQGTRLTVV.

The rearrangement uses TRBV27 and TRBJ1-5; TRBD1 is a possible D gene (5 bases). V was cut by 1 base and J by 5 bases, with 12 bases left in between. In germline, CDR1 is MNHEY, CDR2 SMNVEV (reference sequence). The length of the CDR3 is 15 residues. The CDR3 nucleotides read TGTGCCAGCAGTTTATTCGGGAGGGGAGATCAGCCCCAGCATTTT. Amino acid sequence: CASSLFGRGDQPQHF.

This clone was counted a few times. The rearrangement links TRBV7-9 to TRBJ2-1; D possibly corresponds to TRBD1 (8 bases). Trimming left V 6 bases short and J 7 bases short, with 16 bases between. The CDR3 consists of 14 residues. Germline CDR1 and CDR2: SEHNR and FQNEAQ (reference sequence). CDR3 protein: CASSYEQGGNEQFF. The CDR3 nucleotides read TGTGCCAGCAGTTATGAACAGGGGGGGAATGAGCAGTTCTTC. Full variable domain (remainder filled in from reference TRBV7-9 and TRBJ2-1): DTGVSQNPRHKITKRGQNVTFRCDPISEHNRLYWYRQTLGQGPEFLTYFQNEAQLEKSRLLSDRFSAERPKGSFSTLEIQRTEQGDSAMYLCASSYEQGGNEQFFGPGTRLTVL.

The V gene is TRBV28, the J gene TRBJ1-4; D gene ambiguous. Between the trimmed V and J ends, which lost 6 bases and 3 bases, there was a span of 8 bases. The CDR3 has 13 amino acids. Germline loops: CDR1 MDHEN, CDR2 SYDVKM. DNA for the CDR3: TGTGCCAGCAGCCTCTCGGCTAATGAAAAACTGTTTTTT. Residues: CASSLSANEKLFF.

The J gene is TRBJ1-2, the V gene TRBV29-1, with D unclear. The CDR3 is made up of 15 amino acids. The V gene's germline CDR1 is SQVTM and CDR2 ANQGSEA. Trimming shortened V by 7 bases and J by 1 base, and 19 bases separated the two germline ends. The CDR3 DNA reads TGCAGCGCCCTTTGGACTGGGGAGGTTAACTATGGCTACACCTTC. As protein: CSALWTGEVNYGYTF. Complete variable domain (other parts from reference TRBV29-1 and TRBJ1-2): SAVISQKPSRDICQRGTSLTIQCQVDSQVTMMFWYRQQPGQSLTLIATANQGSEATYESGFVIDKFPISRPNLTFSTLTVSNMSPEDSSIYLCSALWTGEVNYGYTFGSGTRLTVV.

The chain employs TRBV29-1 and TRBJ1-2; D is perhaps TRBD1 (6 bases). V lost 4 bases and J lost 6, with 15 bases in between. The CDR3 length is 13 residues. The germline V gene encodes CDR1 SQVTM and CDR2 ANQGSEA. CDR3 bases: TGCAGCGTTGGACTTGAGGGGGGGAATGGCTACACCTTC. Its translation is CSVGLEGGNGYTF.

This clone was observed a single time. This chain links TRBV5-1 with TRBJ2-7; 10 bases match TRBD1. Looked up from germline, CDR1 is SGHRS and CDR2 is YFSETQ. Germline trimming cut 3 bases from V and 5 bases from J; bases unmatched to any gene: 8. CDR3 size: 15 residues. CDR3 sequence reads: CASSSISGTGDEQYF. CDR3 in DNA: TGCGCCAGCAGCTCAATCTCCGGGACAGGGGACGAGCAGTACTTC.

The V call is TRBV28, the J call TRBJ2-7; D remains ambiguous. This CDR3 contains 12 residues. V was cut by 2 bases and J by 5 bases, with 7 bases left in between. In germline, CDR1 is MDHEN, CDR2 SYDVKM. In nucleotides, the CDR3 is TGTGCCAGCAGTTTAACGGCGGACGAGCAGTACTTC. Its protein product is CASSLTADEQYF.

The chain employs TRBV15 and TRBJ2-5; D might be TRBD1 (6 bases). Germline V gene data show CDR1 as LNHNV and CDR2 as YYDKDF (reference sequence). CDR3 size: 17 residues. V was trimmed by 0 bases and J by 4 bases, leaving 18 bases between them. CDR3 residues: CATSRDPTGAGVETQYF. CDR3 DNA: TGTGCCACCAGCAGAGATCCAACCGGGGCAGGGGTAGAGACCCAGTACTTC. The full variable domain, rest sourced from reference TRBV15 and TRBJ2-5, is DAMVIQNPRYQVTQFGKPVTLSCSQTLNHNVMYWYQQKSSQAPKLLFHYYDKDFNNEADTPDNFQSRRPNTSFCFLDIRSPGLGDTAMYLCATSRDPTGAGVETQYFGPGTRLLVL.

This clone was seen a handful of times. This rearrangement joins TRBV30 to TRBJ1-1; D is possibly TRBD1 (6 bases). The CDR3 covers 12 residues. Germline CDR1 GTSNPN, CDR2 SVGIG (reference sequence). The germline V and J ends were trimmed by 0 bases and 7 bases, with 9 bases remaining between them. For the CDR3, the DNA is TGTGCCTGGAGTGTACAGGGCCGTGAAGCTTTCTTT. Amino acid sequence: CAWSVQGREAFF.

The rearrangement joins TRBV7-6 to TRBJ2-2, with 10 positions matching TRBD2. V lost 3 bases to trimming and J lost 5 bases; unmatched junction nucleotides: 6. The CDR3 has 16 amino acids. Germline V CDR1 and CDR2: SGHVS, FNYEAQ. The DNA for the CDR3 is TGTGCCAGCAGCTTTCTAGCGGGGGAGAGGACCGGGGAGCTGTTTTTT. Translation gives CASSFLAGERTGELFF.

The chain recombines TRBV15 with TRBJ2-1, with TRBD2 matching 13 bases. The germline V gene encodes CDR1 LNHNV and CDR2 YYDKDF (reference sequence). Unmatched junction bases numbered 5, after V lost 0 bases and J lost 9 bases. This CDR3 spans 16 amino acids. The CDR3 nucleotides are TGTGCCACCAGCAGAGACGGACTAGCGGGAGTATTTGAGCAGTTCTTC. Translating gives CATSRDGLAGVFEQFF.

The chain combines TRBV25-1 with TRBJ2-2; 12 bases are shared with TRBD2. From germline, CDR1 is MGHDK and CDR2 SYGVNS. With 5 bases clipped from V and 4 bases from J, the junction kept 5 bases outside the gene matches. This CDR3 contains 16 residues. Here the CDR3 reads CASSLAGGQVTGELFF. In DNA, the CDR3 is TGTGCCAGCAGTCTAGCGGGGGGGCAGGTCACCGGGGAGCTGTTTTTT.